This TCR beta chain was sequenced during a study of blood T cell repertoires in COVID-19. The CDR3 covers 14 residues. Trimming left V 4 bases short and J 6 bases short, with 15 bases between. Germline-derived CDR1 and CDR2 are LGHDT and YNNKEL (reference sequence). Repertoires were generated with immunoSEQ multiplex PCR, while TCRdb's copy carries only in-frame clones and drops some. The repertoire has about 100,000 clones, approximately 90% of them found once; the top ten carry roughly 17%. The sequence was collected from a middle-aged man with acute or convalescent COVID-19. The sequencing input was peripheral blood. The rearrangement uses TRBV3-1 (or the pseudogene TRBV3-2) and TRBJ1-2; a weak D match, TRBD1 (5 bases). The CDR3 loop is CASSPSQGGNGYTF. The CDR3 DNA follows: TGTGCCAGCAGCCCCTCGCAGGGCGGGAATGGCTACACCTTC.